Following are 15 T cell receptor beta chains from one sample sequenced in a study of T cells in women clearing cervical HPV infection. Only in-frame clones appear in the TCRdb table, and some are missing; sequencing was by immunoSEQ multiplex PCR. The specimen's table records tens of thousands of clones. The sample was blood buffy coat. The receptors originated from a woman between 18 and 75 years old with a cervical HPV16 infection that either progressed to CIN3+ or cleared (not recorded which).

As to this clone: The sequence runs out 3 residues before the end of the CDR3; the remainder is reconstructed from the germline J gene. The chain combines TRBV19 with TRBJ1-5; D might be TRBD1 (6 bases). From germline, CDR1 is LNHDA and CDR2 SQIVND (reference sequence). This CDR3 is 14 amino acids long. Trimming took off 6 bases at V and 2 bases at J, with 11 bases between the two ends. The part of the CDR3 DNA that was read is TGTGCCAGTAGCACCCGGACAGGCAATCAGCCC. Translating gives CASSTRTGNQP. The CDR3 reads in full as CASSTRTGNQPQHF.

As for this clone: From the germline J gene comes the end of the CDR3, since the read stops 3 residues before it. At the DNA level, this CDR3 is encoded by other sequences in the same sample as well. The J gene is TRBJ1-3, the V gene TRBV7-2, with D possibly matching TRBD1 (6 bases). The CDR3 has 13 amino acids. Looked up from germline, CDR1 is SGHTA and CDR2 is FQGNSA. Trimming stripped 5 bases from V and 4 bases from J, with 9 bases between. CDR3 protein: CASSRDRGNTIYF. The DNA read from the CDR3 is TGTGCCAGCAGCAGAGACAGGGGAAACACC.

Comment on this clone: The CDR3 goes on 3 residues after the read ends, and that part is filled in from the germline J gene. The chain has TRBV30 and TRBJ2-4, with TRBD1 identical over 7 bases. The CDR3 is made up of 15 amino acids. Per germline, CDR1 GTSNPN and CDR2 SVGIG (reference sequence). CDR3 DNA (partial): TGTGCCTGGAGTGGGCCGGGACAGCACCTCTATGGT. This encodes CAWSGPGQHLYG. From start to end, the CDR3 is CAWSGPGQHLYGQYF.

As concerns this clone: One junction end disagrees with the germline gene, perhaps due to a read error. The read stops 3 residues short of the end of the CDR3; the missing end is completed from the germline J gene. This specimen includes other DNA sequences encoding the same CDR3. The chain uses TRBV19 and TRBJ1-1; D remains ambiguous. CDR3 length: 15 amino acids. From germline, CDR1 is LNHDA and CDR2 SQIVND (reference sequence). The CDR3: CASSISGGLNTEAFF. CDR3 DNA, as far as it was read: TGTGCCAGCAGTATATCAGGAGGCCTGAACACTGAA. The entire variable domain, with the rest obtained from reference TRBV19 and TRBJ1-1, is as follows: DGGITQSPKYLFRKEGQNVTLSCEQNLNHDAMYWYRQDPGQGLRLIYYSQIVNDFQKGDIAEGYSVSREKKESFPLTVTSAQKNPTAFYLCASSISGGLNTEAFFGQGTRLTVV.

For this clone: From the germline J gene comes the end of the CDR3, since the read stops 3 residues before it. This rearrangement joins TRBV5-6 to TRBJ1-3; the match to TRBD1 covers 9 bases. V dropped 4 bases and J dropped 2; count of bases not matched to a gene: 4. The CDR3 is made up of 15 amino acids. The germline gives CDR1 SGHDT, CDR2 YYEEEE. CDR3: CASSAGTGTGNTIYF. The CDR3 bases that were read are TGTGCCAGCAGCGCCGGGACAGGGACTGGAAACACC.

As regards this clone: The read terminates 3 residues before the CDR3 end, so the remaining end is supplied by the germline J gene. The chain uses TRBV2 and TRBJ2-3; TRBD2 agrees at 7 bases. This CDR3 spans 15 amino acids. Looked up from germline, CDR1 is SNHLY and CDR2 is FYNNEI. CDR3 loop: CASSEWGGGNQPQYF. CDR3 DNA, as far as it was read: TGTGCCAGCAGTGAATGGGGGGGAGGCAATCAGCCG.

Concerning this clone itself: The read terminates 3 residues ahead of where the CDR3 ends, so the germline J gene completes it. The gene calls are TRBV7-3 and TRBJ2-3; no definite D call. CDR1 is SGHTA, CDR2 FQGTGA, per germline. CDR3 length: 13 residues. The CDR3 loop is CASSSNFQETQYF. The part of the CDR3 DNA that was read is TGTGCCAGCAGCTCGAACTTCCAAGAGACG.

Notes on this clone: The observed sequence ends 3 residues before the CDR3 terminus, with the missing tail filled in from the germline J gene. The chain joins TRBV30 to TRBJ2-1; D call uncertain. CDR1 is GTSNPN and CDR2 is SVGIG in the germline V gene (reference sequence). This CDR3 has 11 amino acids. V gave up 2 bases and J gave up 7 bases, with 6 bases separating them. The CDR3 region is CAWSSWNEQFF. CDR3 DNA (partial): TGTGCCTGGAGTAGCTGGAATGAG.

As for this clone: The read ends 3 residues before the CDR3 terminus; that terminus is restored from the germline J gene. The chain joins TRBV7-9 to TRBJ1-3, with 9 bases identical to TRBD1. V gave up 5 bases and J gave up 3 bases; unmatched junction bases: 5. There are 15 residues in the CDR3. The germline V gene encodes CDR1 SEHNR and CDR2 FQNEAQ (reference sequence). CDR3 bases read: TGTGCCAGCAGCCTACAGGGGGCGGGTGGAAACACC. Translation: CASSLQGAGGNT. The whole CDR3 protein reads CASSLQGAGGNTIYF.

This clone is identified as medium-sized (0.01 to 0.1%) from frequency. Sequencing ends 3 residues short of the CDR3 end; the germline J gene provides the rest. V usage is TRBV18 and J usage is TRBJ2-1, with TRBD2 matching over 11 bases. The length of the CDR3 is 15 residues. With V trimmed by 6 bases and J by 8 bases, 9 bases remained unmatched. Germline V lookup: CDR1 KGHSH, CDR2 LQKENI. Incomplete CDR3 DNA: TGTGCCAGCTCCCTAGCGGGGGGAGGTGAAGATGAG. Its protein product is CASSLAGGGEDE. The whole CDR3 protein is CASSLAGGGEDEQFF.

A note on this clone: The sequenced fragment ends 3 residues before the CDR3 boundary, so the rest is inferred from the germline J gene. This rearrangement joins TRBV10-3 to TRBJ1-2; D not certain. Germline V gene data show CDR1 as ENHRY and CDR2 as SYGVKD. The length of the CDR3 is 13 residues. Trimming shortened V by 7 bases and J by 2 bases, and 11 bases separated the two germline ends. The part of the CDR3 DNA that was read is TGTGCCATCACCGACGGGGAAAACTATGGC. Translating gives CAITDGENYG. The full CDR3 protein reads CAITDGENYGYTF.

Concerning this clone: The CDR3 goes on 3 residues after the read ends, and that part is filled in from the germline J gene. J is TRBJ1-3 and V is TRBV7-9; D remains unclear. Germline V gene lookup returns CDR1 SEHNR and CDR2 FQNEAQ (reference sequence). The CDR3 sequence is 15 residues long. V lost 8 bases, J lost 1 base, and 15 bases lay in between. CDR3 protein: CASPPRSDSGNTIYF. The sequenced part of the CDR3 DNA is TGTGCCAGCCCACCTAGGTCGGATTCTGGAAACACC.

With respect to this clone: The read comes to an end 3 residues before the CDR3 does, leaving the germline J gene to fill in the end. The chain combines TRBV19 with TRBJ1-5; D perhaps matches TRBD1 (5 bases). The CDR3 contains 17 residues. Trimming cost V 3 bases and J 6 bases, with 21 bases left between them. Germline assignment: CDR1 LNHDA and CDR2 SQIVND (reference sequence). The part of the CDR3 DNA that was read is TGTGCCAGTAGTATTGCGCGGGGCTGGGGTTCGGGTCAGCCC. This translates into CASSIARGWGSGQP. In full, the CDR3 is CASSIARGWGSGQPQHF.

Worth noting for this clone: Read coverage stops 3 residues before the CDR3 terminus; the germline J gene supplies the remainder. This sequence joins TRBV5-1 and TRBJ2-7; TRBD1 matches at 8 bases. CDR3 length: 17 residues. V lost 6 bases, J lost 1 base, and 15 bases stayed unmatched. Germline values: CDR1 SGHRS, CDR2 YFSETQ. The sequenced part of the CDR3 DNA is TGCGCCAGCAAGGAAGACAGGGGCCCACTACTTTCCTACGAG. It specifies CASKEDRGPLLSYE. Given in full, the CDR3 is CASKEDRGPLLSYEQYF.

As for this clone: The read comes to an end 3 residues before the CDR3 does, leaving the germline J gene to fill in the end. The chain employs TRBV28 and TRBJ2-5; 7 bases fit TRBD2. After removal of 6 bases from V and 2 bases from J, the junction contained 6 bases not matched to a gene. From germline, CDR1 is MDHEN and CDR2 SYDVKM. This CDR3 has 14 residues. The CDR3 sequence: CASSPLALQETQYF. Incomplete CDR3 DNA: TGTGCCAGCAGCCCACTAGCGCTACAAGAGACC.